The rows below give T cell receptor beta chains drawn from one sample of a study of OX40 agonist ivuxolimab in advanced cancers. TCRdb's copy holds only in-frame clones and misses some; the assay was immunoSEQ multiplex PCR. The table records 43,000 or so clones, around 85% of them present only once. The sequenced sample was CD4+ or CD8+ T cells sorted from blood, obtained in a trial of the OX40 agonist ivuxolimab. The receptors come from an adult with an advanced solid tumor such as melanoma, head and neck, liver or kidney cancer. Each CDR3 is given with its conserved first and last residue. D genes are given only for firm matches. The size entry is marked missing in some rows and otherwise reads once, few, many or a size class.

>-|-|TRBV6-5|TRBJ2-7
CASKGTRANYEQYF
TGTGCCAGCAAGGGGACCAGGGCTAATTACGAGCAGTACTTC
>-|-|TRBV5-4|TRBJ2-5
CASSLDLQETQYF
TGTGCCAGCAGCTTGGATCTCCAAGAGACCCAGTACTTC
>-|-|TRBV19|TRBJ2-1
CASEVGPLGEQFF
TGTGCCAGTGAGGTAGGACCCTTGGGTGAGCAGTTCTTC
>-|-|TRBV21-1|TRBJ2-1
CASNLPGQGTHEQFF
TGTGCCAGCAACCTGCCGGGACAGGGGACCCATGAGCAGTTCTTC
>once|TRBD1|TRBV7-2|TRBJ1-3
CASSRDSYSGNTIYF
TGTGCCAGCAGCCGGGACAGCTACTCTGGAAACACCATATATTTT
>-|-|TRBV28|TRBJ1-4
CASSLPHEKLFF
TGTGCCAGCAGTTTACCCCATGAAAAACTGTTTTTT
>-|TRBD1|TRBV7-9|TRBJ2-3
CASSAPDRAIGDTQYF
TGTGCCAGCAGCGCTCCGGACAGGGCTATAGGAGATACGCAGTATTTT
>once|TRBD2|TRBV7-3|TRBJ2-2
CASSLRPAGQNTGELFF
TGTGCCAGCAGTCTAAGGCCAGCGGGGCAAAACACCGGGGAGCTGTTTTTT
>once|-|TRBV6-5|TRBJ2-7
CASSYSGASVPDEQYF
TGTGCCAGCAGTTACTCGGGGGCTAGCGTCCCCGACGAGCAGTACTTC
>-|TRBD1|TRBV6-5|TRBJ1-4
CASSYTTGDNEKLFF
TGTGCCAGCAGTTACACGACAGGGGATAATGAAAAACTGTTTTTT
>-|TRBD2|TRBV18|TRBJ2-1
CASSPAFSGGPYNEQFF
TGTGCCAGCTCACCAGCGTTCTCGGGAGGGCCCTACAATGAGCAGTTCTTC
>-|TRBD1|TRBV28|TRBJ1-1
CASLEWTGNRAFF
TGTGCCAGCTTGGAGTGGACAGGTAATCGCGCTTTCTTT
>-|-|TRBV19|TRBJ2-4
CASKDIGVAKNIQYF
TGTGCCAGTAAAGACATTGGGGTGGCCAAAAACATTCAGTACTTC
>-|TRBD1|TRBV28|TRBJ2-3
CASSPGDRVEDTQYF
TGTGCCAGCAGCCCAGGGGACAGGGTAGAAGATACGCAGTATTTT
>-|TRBD1|TRBV7-9|TRBJ2-2
CASSRTTYRGLVTGELFF
TGTGCCAGCAGCCGAACTACATACAGGGGGCTAGTCACCGGGGAGCTGTTTTTT
>-|-|TRBV7-2|TRBJ1-1
CASSEGVGYTEAFF
TGTGCCAGCTCGGAGGGGGTCGGATACACTGAAGCTTTCTTT
>once|-|TRBV5-5|TRBJ2-5
CASSLAAQEETQYF
TGTGCCAGCAGCTTGGCCGCCCAGGAGGAGACCCAGTACTTC
>-|TRBD1|TRBV7-9|TRBJ1-5
CASALGTGNNQPQHF
TGTGCCAGCGCCCTTGGGACAGGCAACAATCAGCCCCAGCATTTT
>-|-|TRBV11-2|TRBJ2-7
CASSLVGGAYEQYF
TGTGCCAGCAGCTTAGTAGGGGGGGCTTACGAGCAGTACTTC
>-|-|TRBV29-1|TRBJ2-5
CSVEGRPGETQYF
TGCAGCGTTGAAGGGAGGCCTGGCGAGACCCAGTACTTC
>once|TRBD2|TRBV10-3|TRBJ2-1
CAIRSGSGSHGEQFF
TGTGCCATCAGATCTGGGAGCGGGAGTCACGGTGAGCAGTTCTTC
>-|-|TRBV7-9|TRBJ1-1
CASSPGSTWTEAFF
TGTGCCAGCAGCCCAGGCTCAACCTGGACTGAAGCTTTCTTT